The T cell receptor (beta chain) described here comes from a study of T-cell reconstitution after alpha-beta-depleted transplantation in children. As concerns this clonotype: The target antigen is unknown.

Study-wide results and caveats: From newly produced T cells came most of the T-cell counts and diversity one year after transplant.

The TCRbeta library incorporated unique molecular identifiers. TCRdb itself ran the PCR reads through MiXCR, one entry per CDR3 protein. The sample lists approximately 190,000 distinct CDR3 sequences; around 7.7% were seen once. With 5 bases clipped from V and 5 bases from J, the junction kept 13 bases outside the gene matches. The CDR3 spans 15 residues. CDR1 and CDR2 from the germline V gene are DFQATT and SNEGSKA (reference sequence). The rearrangement links TRBV20-1 to TRBJ2-5, with 8 bases fitting TRBD2. Here the sequenced sample was PBMCs, mostly from graft donor cells, taken 360 days after TCRalphabeta/CD19-depleted stem cell transplant. The clonotype was recovered from a male patient aged 2-10 years who had a stem cell transplant for acute myeloid leukemia, so the T cells may come from the graft donor. CDR3 sequence reads: CSAWLGSGSYETQYF. The CDR3 DNA sequence: TGCAGTGCTTGGCTGGGGAGCGGGAGTTATGAGACCCAGTACTTC.